The 13 T cell receptor beta chains in this list originate from one sample, sequenced in a study of response to subunit inactivated influenza vaccine. Using its own MiXCR run on the RT-PCR reads, TCRdb lists one record per CDR3 protein. The table records approximately 730,000 distinct CDR3 sequences, approximately 15% of them present only once. The input for sequencing was PBMCs from blood, taken around 15 days before vaccination. All receptors come from a man aged 45-65 years who received an inactivated influenza vaccine.

This clonotype was observed at least ten times. The chain couples TRBV12-3 or TRBV12-4 to TRBJ2-2; D perhaps matches TRBD2 (6 bases). This CDR3 is 17 amino acids long. The germline V and J ends were trimmed by 4 bases and 1 base, with 16 bases remaining between them. The CDR3 nucleotides read TGTGCCAGCAGTTCGGAGGGGCTAGGTCGGAACACCGGGGAGCTGTTTTTT. Amino acids: CASSSEGLGRNTGELFF.

This clonotype has a count of ten or more. CDR3 loop: CASSQGLDTQYF. The CDR3 nucleotides are TGCGCCAGCAGCCAAGGGTTAGATACGCAGTATTTT. The chain joins TRBV4-1 to TRBJ2-3; no firm D call. The CDR3 spans 12 residues. Germline V gives CDR1 MGHRA, CDR2 YSYEKL. V lost 1 base to trimming and J lost 5 bases, with 4 bases between them.

This clonotype was picked up many times. V and J are TRBV5-1 and TRBJ2-1; 8 bases map to TRBD2. Germline trimming cut 2 bases from V and 8 bases from J; bases unmatched to any gene: 6. CDR3 size: 14 residues. Germline lookup yields CDR1 SGHRS and CDR2 YFSETQ. CDR3 sequence reads: CASSFSGGPHEQFF. CDR3 DNA sequence: TGCGCCAGCAGCTTTTCGGGGGGGCCACATGAGCAGTTCTTC. The entire variable domain, with the rest obtained from reference TRBV5-1 and TRBJ2-1, is as follows: KAGVTQTPRYLIKTRGQQVTLSCSPISGHRSVSWYQQTPGQGLQFLFEYFSETQRNKGNFPGRFSGRQFSNSRSEMNVSTLELGDSALYLCASSFSGGPHEQFFGPGTRLTVL.

This clonotype was found a few times. CDR3 sequence reads: CASRAPPTGRNEQFF. The CDR3 nucleotides are TGTGCCAGCAGAGCCCCTCCGACAGGGCGCAATGAGCAGTTCTTC. The chain recombines TRBV12-3 or TRBV12-4 with TRBJ2-1, with 7 bases matching TRBD1. V was pared by 6 bases and J by 6 bases, with 11 bases of the junction left unmatched. The CDR3 runs to 15 residues.

This chain links TRBV3-1 with TRBJ2-2; 9 positions agree with TRBD2. V lost 5 bases to trimming and J lost 2 bases; unmatched junction nucleotides: 6. Germline CDR1 LGHDT, CDR2 YNNKEL (reference sequence). The CDR3 sequence is 16 residues long. The CDR3 sequence is CASSSPSGINTGELFF. CDR3 DNA sequence: TGTGCCAGCAGCTCGCCTAGCGGGATCAACACCGGGGAGCTGTTTTTT.

This clonotype turned up a few times. CDR3 nucleotides: TGTGCCAGCAGGGACAGCCCTCCGGACGAGCAGTACTTC. Its translation is CASRDSPPDEQYF. The rearrangement uses TRBV28 and TRBJ2-7; D perhaps matches TRBD1 (6 bases). V gave up 6 bases and J gave up 5 bases, with 14 bases separating them. Germline values: CDR1 MDHEN, CDR2 SYDVKM. The CDR3 consists of 13 residues.

The rearrangement links TRBV6-1 to TRBJ1-2, with 7 bases that match TRBD1. This CDR3 region has 13 residues. V shed 1 base, J shed 6 bases, and the junction held 2 bases outside the gene matches. Looked up from germline, CDR1 is MNHNS and CDR2 is SASEGT. The CDR3 DNA reads as TGTGCCAGCAGTGAAGGAGACAGGGATGGCTACACCTTC. Amino acids: CASSEGDRDGYTF.

This clonotype has a handful of counts. This sequence joins TRBV4-2 and TRBJ2-5; TRBD2 might be the D (5 bases). The CDR3 consists of 16 residues. The V gene lost 0 bases and the J gene lost 3 bases, with 14 bases spanning the gap. Germline V gene data show CDR1 as LGHNA and CDR2 as YNFKEQ. The CDR3 spells CASSQDLLRRKETQYF. CDR3 DNA: TGTGCCAGCAGCCAAGATCTTCTCAGGAGGAAAGAGACCCAGTACTTC.

This clonotype has only a few counts. V gene TRBV4-3 combines with J gene TRBJ2-7; D is unclear. The length of the CDR3 is 14 residues. V gave up 0 bases and J gave up 2 bases, with 8 bases separating them. CDR1 LGHNA and CDR2 YSLEER come from the germline V gene. CDR3 region: CASSQEPGPYEQYF. In DNA form, the CDR3 reads TGCGCCAGCAGCCAAGAGCCGGGTCCCTACGAGCAGTACTTC.

This clonotype was recorded at least ten times. V and J are TRBV27 and TRBJ1-1; TRBD1 matches 7 bases. The V gene end was trimmed by 7 bases and the J gene end by 5 bases; junction bases not matched to a gene: 16. This CDR3 is built from 16 residues. Germline lookup yields CDR1 MNHEY and CDR2 SMNVEV (reference sequence). The CDR3 nucleotides read TGTGCCAGCAAGTTGGGCGTACAGGGGAGGGGGACTGAAGCTTTCTTT. It codes for CASKLGVQGRGTEAFF.

The chain carries TRBV28 and TRBJ2-6; D is ambiguous. The germline V and J ends were trimmed by 5 bases and 0 bases, with 26 bases remaining between them. The CDR3 runs to 21 residues. Per the germline V gene, CDR1 is MDHEN and CDR2 is SYDVKM. CDR3 residues: CASSRPPLELPLSSGANVLTF. DNA of the CDR3: TGTGCCAGCAGTCGGCCGCCCTTAGAGTTACCCCTAAGCTCTGGGGCCAACGTCCTGACTTTC.

The V gene is TRBV7-9, the J gene TRBJ1-2, with a possible D match to TRBD1 (6 bases). CDR1 is SEHNR and CDR2 is FQNEAQ in the germline V gene (reference sequence). The CDR3 has 15 amino acids. V lost 1 base to trimming and J lost 5 bases, with 14 bases between them. The CDR3: CASSLEGGRFYGYTF. The CDR3 nucleotides are TGTGCCAGCAGCTTAGAGGGGGGGCGATTTTATGGCTACACCTTC.

This clonotype has just a few counts. The chain employs TRBV24-1 and TRBJ2-7, with D maybe TRBD1 (5 bases). V gave up 2 bases and J gave up 2 bases, with 9 bases separating them. Germline V CDR1 and CDR2: KGHDR, SFDVKD. The CDR3 spans 14 residues. The DNA of the CDR3 is TGTGCCACCAGTGATTCTGTCAGGGCCTACGAGCAGTACTTC. Its translation: CATSDSVRAYEQYF.